A selection of T cell receptor beta chains follows, all from one sample in a study of tumor-infiltrating lymphocytes in primary liver carcinoma. TCRdb recomputed calls from the multiplex PCR reads with MiXCR, one row per CDR3 protein. The table shows roughly 330,000 distinct CDR3 sequences, with 65% occurring only once. Sequenced sample: peripheral blood. Receptors originate from a middle-aged man with primary liver carcinoma and hepatitis B virus infection. Both conserved end residues are part of each CDR3. A D gene is named only where the DNA matches it firmly. Only some rows state a clone size, as once, few, many or a class for expanded clones.

J gene	D gene	V gene	clone size	CDR3 length	CDR3 DNA	CDR3 protein
TRBJ2-5	TRBD1	TRBV12-3/TRBV12-4	-	12	TGTGCCAGCAGTTCTTACAGGGGGACCCAGTACTTC	CASSSYRGTQYF
TRBJ2-7	-	TRBV6-5	-	15	TGTGTTAGCAGTACCCTGGGGGCCAGCTCCTACAAGCAGTACTTC	CVSSTLGASSYKQYF
TRBJ2-2	-	TRBV11-1	many	19	TGTGCCAGCAGCCCCGAGAACGCTGGGGTAGATGGGAACACCGGGGAGCTGTTTTTT	CASSPENAGVDGNTGELFF
TRBJ2-7	TRBD1	TRBV6-5	many	16	TGTGCCAGCAGCCCCCGGGCGACAGGGGGGTCTTACGAGCAGTACTTC	CASSPRATGGSYEQYF
TRBJ2-7	TRBD1	TRBV11-2	-	15	TGTGCCAGCAACCTCCAACAGGGGGAGGCGTACGGGCAGTACTTC	CASNLQQGEAYGQYF
TRBJ2-5	TRBD1	TRBV7-9	-	14	TGTGCCAGCAAAATACAGGGGGAATATGAGACCCAGTACTTC	CASKIQGEYETQYF
TRBJ2-1	TRBD2	TRBV11-2	-	15	TGTGCCAGCAGCCCTGAGCGGGAGATGTACAATGAGCAGTTCTTC	CASSPEREMYNEQFF
TRBJ2-1	-	TRBV10-3	-	14	TGTGCCATCAGTGAGTCGGGGCGGAGCGGTGAGCAGTTCTTC	CAISESGRSGEQFF
TRBJ2-1	TRBD2	TRBV4-2	-	16	TGTGCCAGCAGCCCGGTAACTAGCGGGATTCAGTATGAGCAGTTCTTC	CASSPVTSGIQYEQFF
TRBJ2-1	TRBD2	TRBV4-1	-	16	TGCGCCAGTAGCCAACAACTAGCGGGAGCCTTCAATGAGAAGTTCTTC	CASSQQLAGAFNEKFF
TRBJ2-1	-	TRBV11-2	-	14	TGTGCCAGCAGCTTAGACCCATGGGGCTACGAGCAGTTCTTC	CASSLDPWGYEQFF
TRBJ2-1	-	TRBV5-1	-	13	TGCGCCAGCAGCCATGGGCCGAAGGGGGAGCAGTTCTTC	CASSHGPKGEQFF
TRBJ2-2	-	TRBV5-4	-	12	TGTGCCAGCATCTTGCAGGACGGGGAGCTGTTTTTT	CASILQDGELFF
TRBJ1-5	TRBD1	TRBV6-2/TRBV6-3	-	19	TGTGCCAGCAGTACCTCTTCGGACAGGGGGGCTTTTAGCAATCAGCTCCAGCATTTT	CASSTSSDRGAFSNQLQHF
TRBJ2-7	-	TRBV11-2	-	15	TGTGCAAGCAACTTAGTTCTAGGGGCCTCCTACGAGCAGTACTTC	CASNLVLGASYEQYF
TRBJ2-5	-	TRBV28	many	15	TGTGCCAGCAGTTCCTCCGGGACTTCTCAAGAGACCCAGTACTTC	CASSSSGTSQETQYF
TRBJ2-7	-	TRBV6-5	-	14	TGTGCCAGCAGTTACGGGTCAGGGGCATGCGAGCAGTACTTC	CASSYGSGACEQYF
TRBJ2-7	TRBD2	TRBV6-6	-	17	TGTGCCAGCAGTTACGATCCTAGCGGGAGAAACTATCACGGGCAGTACTTC	CASSYDPSGRNYHGQYF
TRBJ1-6	-	TRBV7-9	few	14	TGTGCCAGCAGCGCCGGACAATATAATTCACCCCTCCACTTT	CASSAGQYNSPLHF
TRBJ1-1	-	TRBV6-5	many	13	TGTGCCAGCAGGAGCGGACAGAACACTGAAGCTTTCTTT	CASRSGQNTEAFF
TRBJ2-7	-	TRBV5-1	-	14	TGCGCCAGCAGCTCGGATGTGGCTAGGGTCGAGCAGTACTTC	CASSSDVARVEQYF
TRBJ2-2	TRBD1	TRBV11-1	-	19	TGTGCCGGCAGCCCCCTCTCACAGGGGATAACAGGCTCCGCCGTGGAGCTGTTTTTT	CAGSPLSQGITGSAVELFF
TRBJ2-5	TRBD2	TRBV11-2	-	17	TGTGCCAGCAGCATAGGGAGGTTAGCGGGAGGGGGAGAGACCCAGTACTTC	CASSIGRLAGGGETQYF
TRBJ2-7	-	TRBV4-2	-	15	TGTGCCAGCAGCCAAGATCCCGGACGGGGGAGAGAGCAGTACTTC	CASSQDPGRGREQYF
TRBJ1-3	TRBD1	TRBV24-1	-	17	TGTGCCACCAGTGACCCTGCGCAGGGGGCATCTGGAAACACCATATATTTT	CATSDPAQGASGNTIYF
TRBJ2-1	-	TRBV5-1	-	14	TGCGCCAGCAGCTTGCGGGACTCCTACAATGAGCAGTTCTTC	CASSLRDSYNEQFF
TRBJ2-7	-	TRBV10-3	-	13	TGTGCCATCAGTGTGTCCCAGGGACTCAGCCGTTACTTC	CAISVSQGLSRYF
TRBJ2-3	TRBD2	TRBV29-1	many	14	TGCAGCGGCCTAAGCGGGAGGGGAACAGATACGCAGTATTTT	CSGLSGRGTDTQYF
TRBJ2-6	-	TRBV5-4	-	14	TGTGTCGGCATTCCTTCCCCTGGGGCCAACGTCCTGACTTTC	CVGIPSPGANVLTF
TRBJ2-3	-	TRBV28	-	15	TGTGCCAGCAAACCGACTCGGGGGGCACCAGGTACGCAGTATTTT	CASKPTRGAPGTQYF
TRBJ2-3	-	TRBV11-2	-	16	TGTGGCAGCAGCCCGGGGAACTTACCGCTCACAGATACGCAGTATTTT	CGSSPGNLPLTDTQYF
TRBJ2-7	-	TRBV30	-	11	TGTGCCTGGACATGGGGGAGCGAGCAGTACTTC	CAWTWGSEQYF
TRBJ2-7	-	TRBV11-2	many	14	TGTGCCAGCAGCTTAGGGGTGGCTGACAACGAGCAGTACTTC	CASSLGVADNEQYF
TRBJ2-3	-	TRBV5-1	-	14	TGCGCCAGCAGCGACCTCAAGACCACAGATACGCAGTATTTT	CASSDLKTTDTQYF
TRBJ2-2	-	TRBV6-2/TRBV6-3	many	12	TGTGCCAGCAGAAGGTTGGTCGGGGAGCTGTTTTTT	CASRRLVGELFF
TRBJ2-5	TRBD1	TRBV11-2	many	14	TGTGCCAGCAGCTGGACAGGGGAGGGAGAGACCCAGTACTTC	CASSWTGEGETQYF
TRBJ2-3	TRBD2	TRBV6-1	many	13	TGTGCCAGCACCCCGGGGGGGGGAGATACGCAGTATTTT	CASTPGGGDTQYF
TRBJ1-5	TRBD1	TRBV6-5	many	14	TGTGCCAGCAGAGGACAGGGGGGCAATCAGCCCCAGCATTTT	CASRGQGGNQPQHF
TRBJ2-7	-	TRBV28	few	15	TGTGCCAGCAGTTTAATCCCTCGGACGGTCTACGAGCAGTACTTC	CASSLIPRTVYEQYF
TRBJ2-5	-	TRBV6-1	-	15	TGTGCCAGCAGTGTTGACAACCGAACTGAAGAGACCCAGTACTTC	CASSVDNRTEETQYF
TRBJ1-5	-	TRBV5-1	few	14	TGCGCCAGCAGCTTGGAAGGGTCCGGTCAGCCCCAGCATTTT	CASSLEGSGQPQHF
TRBJ2-1	-	TRBV29-1	once	13	TGCAGCGCTGGTGATAGGGGGTGGAATGAGCAGTTCTTC	CSAGDRGWNEQFF
TRBJ1-1	-	TRBV5-4	-	15	TGTACCAGCAGCGATAGGGACAATCTGGGGACTGAAGCTTTCTTT	CTSSDRDNLGTEAFF
TRBJ2-1	TRBD2	TRBV12-3/TRBV12-4	many	19	TGTGCCAGCAGTTGGAACAGGGGAGGTACTAGCGGGAGTACGAATGAGCAGTTCTTC	CASSWNRGGTSGSTNEQFF
TRBJ2-7	-	TRBV11-2	once	13	TGTGTCACCAGCGGACAGTTAATTGACGAGCAATACTTC	CVTSGQLIDEQYF
TRBJ2-1	-	TRBV11-2	-	13	TGTGTCAGCAGTTTGGTAGTCTACAATGAGCAGTTCTTC	CVSSLVVYNEQFF